Below, 20 T cell receptor beta chains from the same sample are listed, as sequenced in a study of vaccination and CD4 T cells after COVID-19. Their recognized antigens are unknown. The treatment is: roughly ten-day PBMC culture with coronavirus spike peptide pools or control peptides (ViraFEST assay). The Oncomine TCR Beta short-read assay was what sequenced the DNA obtained from cultured CD4+ T cells. TCRdb processed the PCR reads anew with MiXCR; each CDR3 protein has one entry. The table lists approximately 15,000 distinct CDR3 sequences, roughly three fifths of them singletons. The sequencing sample was made of CD4+ T cells from blood, cultured in vitro. The receptors here all came from a human donor who had recovered from COVID-19.

The V call is TRBV19, the J call TRBJ2-2, with TRBD2 identical over 13 bases. Germline CDR1 and CDR2: LNHDA and SQIVND (reference sequence). The J segment lost 6 bases and the V segment lost 9 bases, leaving 4 bases of the junction unmatched. The CDR3 length is 14 residues. The DNA of the CDR3 is TGTGCCAGCCGACTAGCGGGAGGCGCCGGGGAGCTGTTTTTT. Protein: CASRLAGGAGELFF. The full variable domain, its missing parts supplied by reference TRBV19 and TRBJ2-2, is DGGITQSPKYLFRKEGQNVTLSCEQNLNHDAMYWYRQDPGQGLRLIYYSQIVNDFQKGDIAEGYSVSREKKESFPLTVTSAQKNPTAFYLCASRLAGGAGELFFGEGSRLTVL.

This clonotype showed up just a few times. The J gene is TRBJ2-7, the V gene TRBV20-1, with D possibly TRBD1 on 6 matching bases. V gave up 5 bases and J gave up 0 bases, with 14 bases separating them. Germline V gene data show CDR1 as DFQATT and CDR2 as SNEGSKA (reference sequence). CDR3 length: 14 amino acids. CDR3 bases: TGCAGTGCTGAGGACAGTTTTAGCTCCTACGAGCAGTACTTC. Protein sequence: CSAEDSFSSYEQYF.

The chain carries TRBV10-3 and TRBJ1-1; D not resolved. Trimming removed 7 bases at V and 4 bases at J, with 13 bases between. Germline CDR1 ENHRY, CDR2 SYGVKD. The CDR3 covers 13 residues. CDR3 residues: CAIKSMEGTEAFF. The CDR3 region has the DNA TGTGCCATCAAAAGTATGGAGGGCACTGAAGCTTTCTTT.

This clonotype was recorded once. The chain has TRBV11-2 and TRBJ2-2; D is undetermined. Germline V lookup: CDR1 SGHAT, CDR2 FQNNGV. This CDR3 comprises 12 residues. The ends were cut back, 4 bases at V and 3 bases at J, with 3 bases in the middle. The CDR3 DNA is TGTGCCAGCAGCTGGGACACCGGGGAGCTGTTTTTT. Its translation is CASSWDTGELFF.

This clonotype turned up a few times. The rearrangement links TRBV20-1 to TRBJ1-1, with 8 bases that match TRBD1. Germline assignment: CDR1 DFQATT and CDR2 SNEGSKA (reference sequence). This CDR3 comprises 14 residues. V shed 0 bases, J shed 6 bases, and the junction held 6 bases outside the gene matches. CDR3 amino acids: CSAREAGQDSEAFF. The CDR3 DNA sequence: TGCAGTGCTAGAGAGGCGGGACAGGATTCTGAAGCTTTCTTT.

This chain connects TRBV3-1 to TRBJ2-5; maybe TRBD1 (6 bases). Germline values: CDR1 LGHDT, CDR2 YNNKEL (reference sequence). Trimming cost V 0 bases and J 9 bases, with 11 bases left between them. The CDR3 contains 13 residues. The DNA for the CDR3 is TGTGCCAGCAGCCAAGACAGGGGCTTGGCCCAGTACTTC. This codes for CASSQDRGLAQYF.

This chain uses TRBV30 with TRBJ2-3, with D tentatively TRBD1 or TRBD2 (6 bases each). The CDR3 covers 15 residues. CDR1 is GTSNPN and CDR2 is SVGIG in the germline V gene (reference sequence). Trimming cost V 0 bases and J 2 bases, with 12 bases left between them. CDR3 DNA: TGTGCCTGGAGTGTACGGGGGCCCTCCACAGATACGCAGTATTTT. It yields the protein CAWSVRGPSTDTQYF. Variable domain in full (rest from reference TRBV30 and TRBJ2-3): SQTIHQWPATLVQPVGSPLSLECTVEGTSNPNLYWYRQAAGRGLQLLFYSVGIGQISSEVPQNLSASRPQDRQFILSSKKLLLSDSGFYLCAWSVRGPSTDTQYFGPGTRLTVL.

The V gene is TRBV7-2, the J gene TRBJ2-3; 11 nucleotides match TRBD1. CDR1 is SGHTA and CDR2 is FQGNSA in the germline V gene. V shed 0 bases and J 7 bases; nucleotides not matched to a gene: 6. CDR3 size: 16 residues. This CDR3 is CASSLASGQGAYTQYF. CDR3 bases: TGTGCCAGCAGCTTAGCCAGCGGACAGGGGGCATATACGCAGTATTTT. The whole variable domain, filled in from reference TRBV7-2 and TRBJ2-3, reads GAGVSQSPSNKVTEKGKDVELRCDPISGHTALYWYRQSLGQGLEFLIYFQGNSAPDKSGLPSDRFSAERTGGSVSTLTIQRTQQEDSAVYLCASSLASGQGAYTQYFGPGTRLTVL.

The chain employs TRBV6-5 and TRBJ2-5; tentative D call: TRBD1 (6 bases). CDR3 length: 15 amino acids. V dropped 2 bases and J dropped 5 bases, with 15 bases sitting between them. Germline values: CDR1 MNHEY, CDR2 SVGAGI. The CDR3 DNA follows: TGTGCCAGCAGTTACCAGGCCCCAGGGGAGGAGACCCAGTACTTC. This gives the protein CASSYQAPGEETQYF.

This clonotype has a single count. The V call is TRBV7-2, the J call TRBJ2-7; 8 nucleotides align to TRBD2. With V trimmed by 5 bases and J by 2 bases, 5 bases remained unmatched. The CDR3 loop spans 14 amino acids. Germline loops: CDR1 SGHTA, CDR2 FQGNSA. The CDR3 is CASSPTSGPYEQYF. CDR3 DNA: TGTGCCAGCAGCCCAACTAGCGGCCCCTACGAGCAGTACTTC.

This clonotype occurred a few times. As DNA, the CDR3 is TGTGCCAGCAGTCAATCCCACGGCACTGAAGCTTTCTTT. Protein product: CASSQSHGTEAFF. The V gene is TRBV12-3 or TRBV12-4, the J gene TRBJ1-1; D is undetermined. The germline V and J ends were trimmed by 5 bases and 4 bases, with 11 bases remaining between them. CDR3 length: 13 amino acids.

This clonotype was seen a handful of times. V is TRBV20-1 and J is TRBJ1-2; D gene unclear. The V end lost 0 bases, the J end lost 4 bases, and 9 bases lay between the germline ends. The germline V gene has CDR1 DFQATT and CDR2 SNEGSKA (reference sequence). The CDR3 is made up of 13 amino acids. The CDR3 sequence is CSARDTVGYGYTF. The CDR3 DNA follows: TGCAGTGCTAGAGATACGGTGGGCTATGGCTACACCTTC.

The chain combines TRBV12-3 or TRBV12-4 with TRBJ1-6; a possible D gene is TRBD1 (5 bases). The CDR3 runs to 16 residues. Trimming pared 6 bases from V and 6 bases from J, leaving 18 bases between. The CDR3 DNA is TGTGCCAGCAGCCGCGCTGGGCGCGGGGGTAATTCACCCCTCCACTTT. The encoded protein is CASSRAGRGGNSPLHF.

This chain joins TRBV7-2 and TRBJ1-6, with 7 bases that match TRBD1. This CDR3 spans 13 amino acids. Germline V CDR1 and CDR2: SGHTA, FQGNSA. Trimming cost V 2 bases and J 10 bases; bases outside gene matches: 2. The CDR3 nucleotides are TGTGCCAGCAGCTTACAGGGGGGATCACCCCTCCACTTT. Translation gives CASSLQGGSPLHF.

The CDR3 nucleotides are TGCAGCATACTTAGCGGGAGACTCTACAATGAGCAGTTCTTC. It codes for CSILSGRLYNEQFF. V gene TRBV20-1 combines with J gene TRBJ2-1, with 9 positions matching TRBD2. The CDR3 length is 14 residues. Germline V gives CDR1 DFQATT, CDR2 SNEGSKA (reference sequence).

DNA for the CDR3: TGTGCCAGCAGTGCAGATGTCGAGGTTAAAGGAGTGTTTTTT. The encoded protein is CASSADVEVKGVFF. This chain uses TRBV2 with TRBJ1-4; D gene ambiguous. CDR3 length equals 14 residues. CDR1 and CDR2 (germline): SNHLY, FYNNEI. With 4 bases removed from V and 15 bases from J, the gap between germline ends came to 21 bases.

This rearrangement joins TRBV30 to TRBJ2-7; 7 nucleotides match TRBD1. The trim removed 5 bases at V and 7 bases at J, leaving 5 bases unmatched. The CDR3 length is 11 residues. In germline, CDR1 is GTSNPN, CDR2 SVGIG (reference sequence). Written as DNA, the CDR3 is TGTGCCTGGGAACAGGGGTGGGAGCAGTACTTC. It specifies CAWEQGWEQYF.

Only a few counts were recorded for this clonotype. As DNA, the CDR3 is TGTGCCAGCAGTTTAAGGCCGTTCCGCAATCAGCCCCAGCATTTT. Its translation: CASSLRPFRNQPQHF. The chain joins TRBV27 to TRBJ1-5; D not certain. Deletions cut 2 bases from V and 2 bases from J, with 10 bases between. CDR3 length equals 15 residues. Germline CDR1 is MNHEY and CDR2 is SMNVEV (reference sequence).

Comment on this clonotype: A junction boundary mismatches the germline segment, possibly from a read error. The chain uses TRBV7-2 and TRBJ2-7; 8 bases map to TRBD1. Germline lookup yields CDR1 SGHTA and CDR2 FQGNSA. The CDR3 length is 15 residues. This chain's CDR3 is CASSQAQGAGYEQYF. The CDR3 coding sequence is TGCGCCAGCAGCCAAGCCCAGGGGGCTGGCTACGAGCAGTACTTC.

This clonotype was observed a few times. This chain uses TRBV29-1 with TRBJ1-1, with TRBD1 matching over 9 bases. CDR1 is SQVTM and CDR2 is ANQGSEA in the germline V gene. After removal of 8 bases from V and 6 bases from J, the junction contained 10 bases not matched to a gene. This CDR3 is built from 13 residues. The CDR3 reads CSSRDRADSEAFF. The DNA for the CDR3 is TGCAGCTCGAGGGACAGGGCGGACTCTGAAGCTTTCTTT.